This T cell receptor (beta chain) was recovered during a study of blood T cells in healthy people across ages. Findings of the study overall: Strong correlation existed between TCR beta diversity and naive T cell percentage.

In regard to this clonotype: Antigen unknown.

Trimming shortened V by 2 bases and J by 4 bases, and 11 bases separated the two germline ends. Germline loops: CDR1 SGHDN, CDR2 FVKESK. This CDR3 region has 14 residues. PCR was performed a second time for roughly 7 to 11 cycles using a sample-barcoded 5' primer and a J-beta primer mix. TCRdb fed the 5' RACE reads into MiXCR, producing one record per CDR3 protein. Of 800,000 to 950,000 distinct CDR3 sequences in the sample, 35% to 40% are singletons; the top ten hold 10% to 15%. The sequenced sample was blood. The V call is TRBV14, the J call TRBJ1-2, with D possibly being TRBD1 (5 bases). The receptor was derived from a man aged 18-30 years in good health. DNA for the CDR3: TGTGCCAGCAGCCAAATAGGGGAAGGCTATGGCTACACCTTC. Its protein is CASSQIGEGYGYTF.